The 4 T cell receptor beta chains in this list originate from one sample, sequenced in a study of Graves' ophthalmopathy and Graves' hyperthyroidism. RNA transcripts were the template, and TCR beta CDR3 regions were amplified from them. HTBI primers primed a first-round RT-PCR, and a second-round multiplex PCR followed. TCRdb ran MiXCR on the multiplex PCR reads and lists one entry per CDR3 protein. The sample consists of almost 750,000 distinct CDR3 sequences, 35% to 50% of them appearing once. The sample consisted of peripheral blood. These receptors came from an adult man with Graves' ophthalmopathy.

The chain has TRBV19 and TRBJ1-1, with 8 bases aligning to TRBD1. Losses at the gene ends were 11 bases for V and 4 bases for J; bases not matched to a gene: 9. CDR1 is LNHDA and CDR2 is SQIVND in the germline V gene (reference sequence). This CDR3 spans 13 amino acids. The CDR3 loop reads CASSQGEFTEAFF. The CDR3 DNA reads as TGTGCCTCGTCACAGGGGGAATTCACTGAAGCTTTCTTT.

This clonotype appeared a few times. The gene calls are TRBV11-2 and TRBJ2-7; D not certain. Germline CDR1 reads SGHAT; CDR2 reads FQNNGV. Trimming left V 2 bases short and J 5 bases short, with 7 bases between. This CDR3 has 12 amino acids. The CDR3 DNA is TGTGCCAGCAGCTTAATATCGAACGAGCAGTACTTC. Translated, it gives CASSLISNEQYF.

This rearrangement joins TRBV10-3 to TRBJ2-7, with TRBD2 matching 9 bases. V trimming: 10 bases; J trimming: 3 bases; junction bases outside the gene matches: 10. There are 14 residues in the CDR3. CDR1 is ENHRY, CDR2 SYGVKD, per germline. CDR3 in amino acids: CASKASGDHYEQYF. CDR3 nucleotides: TGTGCCAGCAAGGCTAGCGGGGACCACTACGAGCAGTACTTC.

The CDR3 loop is CASSQASKQGVYGYTF. CDR3 sequence (DNA): TGTGCCAGCAGCCAAGCTTCGAAACAGGGGGTGTATGGCTACACCTTC. The V and J genes are TRBV14 and TRBJ1-2, with 8 nucleotides matching TRBD1. The CDR3 contains 16 residues. Germline V CDR1 and CDR2: SGHDN, FVKESK. V lost 1 base, J lost 5 bases, and 9 bases stayed unmatched. The full variable domain, rest sourced from reference TRBV14 and TRBJ1-2, is EAGVTQFPSHSVIEKGQTVTLRCDPISGHDNLYWYRRVMGKEIKFLLHFVKESKQDESGMPNNRFLAERTGGTYSTLKVQPAELEDSGVYFCASSQASKQGVYGYTFGSGTRLTVV.